A selection of T cell receptor beta chains follows, all from one sample in a study of T cells in Graves' hyperthyroidism and ophthalmopathy. From the multiplex PCR reads, TCRdb called clonotypes with MiXCR, one entry per CDR3 protein. The table records more than 650,000 distinct CDR3 sequences, 14% of them present only once. What was sequenced was blood. The receptors derive from a woman between 18 and 29 years old with Graves' hyperthyroidism. Each CDR3 is given with its conserved first and last residue. The D gene is left open where the match is weak. Clone size, where shown, is once, few, many, or a class for clones that have expanded.

CDR3nt | CDR3aa | d_gene | len | j_gene | v_gene | abundance
TGCGCCAGCAGCACACAGTACTCCTACGAGCAGTACTTC | CASSTQYSYEQYF | - | 13 | TRBJ2-7 | TRBV5-1 | -
TGTGCCTTGGACAGGAACACTGAAGCTTTCTTT | CALDRNTEAFF | - | 11 | TRBJ1-1 | TRBV30 | many
TGTGCCAGCGGGAGTTACGGGTATAACACCGGGGAGCTGTTTTTT | CASGSYGYNTGELFF | - | 15 | TRBJ2-2 | TRBV28 | many
TGTGCCAGCAGCTGGGGACAGACTAGCAATCAGCCCCAGCATTTT | CASSWGQTSNQPQHF | TRBD1 | 15 | TRBJ1-5 | TRBV2 | many
TGTGCCAGCAGCAAAAGACTAGCGGGTGACAATGAGCAGTTCTTC | CASSKRLAGDNEQFF | TRBD2 | 15 | TRBJ2-1 | TRBV7-3 | -
TGTGCCAGCACTCCTACGTACGGGGGAGGAGAGACCCAGTACTTC | CASTPTYGGGETQYF | - | 15 | TRBJ2-5 | TRBV25-1 | -
TGCGCCAGTGGGCCCTCGGGGTCCGGGGAGCTGTTTTTT | CASGPSGSGELFF | - | 13 | TRBJ2-2 | TRBV5-1 | few
TGTGCCAGCAGCTTAGACCCGATTCCCCAGTTCTTC | CASSLDPIPQFF | - | 12 | TRBJ2-1 | TRBV11-2 | many
TGTGCCAGCCGGGACCCCAACACAGATACGCAGTATTTT | CASRDPNTDTQYF | - | 13 | TRBJ2-3 | TRBV6-1 | -
TGTGCCAGCTCACCACCGGCCAGCAAAGAGACCCAGTACTTC | CASSPPASKETQYF | - | 14 | TRBJ2-5 | TRBV18 | many
TGTGCCAGCAGCCCGCCGGGGCTGGAGATCTCGTTTGAGCAGTTCTTC | CASSPPGLEISFEQFF | - | 16 | TRBJ2-1 | TRBV7-9 | few
TGTGCCAGCAGCTCGACAGGGATGAATGAGCAGTTCTTC | CASSSTGMNEQFF | TRBD1 | 13 | TRBJ2-1 | TRBV7-3 | few
TGTGCCAGCAGCTTAGATTTCACTACTGTGGGGAGTTCGGCAGATACGCAGTATTTT | CASSLDFTTVGSSADTQYF | - | 19 | TRBJ2-3 | TRBV11-2 | many
TGTGCCAGCAGTTTCTCAGGGAGCGATCAGCCCCAGCATTTT | CASSFSGSDQPQHF | - | 14 | TRBJ1-5 | TRBV12-3/TRBV12-4 | many
TGTGCCAGCAGTTACGGCCCGGGAAGGGGCTACACCTTC | CASSYGPGRGYTF | - | 13 | TRBJ1-2 | TRBV27 | few
TGTGCCACCAGTGATGGGTTTGGCTACACCTTC | CATSDGFGYTF | - | 11 | TRBJ1-2 | TRBV24-1 | many
TGTGCCAGCAGCTTAGTGCGACAGGGGCGAGCTTTCTTT | CASSLVRQGRAFF | TRBD1 | 13 | TRBJ1-1 | TRBV11-1 | many
TGTGCCAGCAGTTCCCACCGGGTCGACGGTTACAATGAGCAGTTCTTC | CASSSHRVDGYNEQFF | - | 16 | TRBJ2-1 | TRBV6-1 | few
TGTGCCAGCAGTGATATAGCGAGGTCCTACGAGCAGTACTTC | CASSDIARSYEQYF | - | 14 | TRBJ2-7 | TRBV28 | few
TGTGCCAGCAGTTCCGGGGGGGGCTATCAGCCCCAGCATTTT | CASSSGGGYQPQHF | - | 14 | TRBJ1-5 | TRBV12-3/TRBV12-4 | few
TGTGCCAGCAGTCCCCTCCTCTTAACAGGGAGCGAGACCCAGTACTTC | CASSPLLLTGSETQYF | - | 16 | TRBJ2-5 | TRBV27 | few
TGTGCCAGCAGTTATCCCACTGAGGGCTACGAGCAGTACTTC | CASSYPTEGYEQYF | - | 14 | TRBJ2-7 | TRBV6-2/TRBV6-3 | -
TGTGCCAGCAGTGAAAACGGGCCGCCGGGGGGTTTCTTT | CASSENGPPGGFF | - | 13 | TRBJ1-1 | TRBV2 | many
TGTGCCATCAGTGAGTCGGGGGACACTGAAGCTTTCTTT | CAISESGDTEAFF | - | 13 | TRBJ1-1 | TRBV10-3 | -
TGCAGTGCGATGGGACTAGCGGGGGACTACAATGAGCAGTTCTTC | CSAMGLAGDYNEQFF | TRBD2 | 15 | TRBJ2-1 | TRBV20-1 | few
TGTGCCAGCAGTGATGGGTTGGACTATGGCTACACCTTC | CASSDGLDYGYTF | - | 13 | TRBJ1-2 | TRBV6-2/TRBV6-3 | -
TGTGCCAGCAGTACCTTAGATGGTACGCAGTATTTT | CASSTLDGTQYF | - | 12 | TRBJ2-3 | TRBV27 | many
TGTGCCAGCAGGCCACAGCCTGGTAGCTACACCTTC | CASRPQPGSYTF | - | 12 | TRBJ1-2 | TRBV6-1 | many
TGTGCCAGCAGCTTAGACAGATTCTATGGCTACACCTTC | CASSLDRFYGYTF | - | 13 | TRBJ1-2 | TRBV11-2 | -
TGTGCCTGGAGTCCCGGGCAAGGCAATCAGCCCCAGCATTTT | CAWSPGQGNQPQHF | - | 14 | TRBJ1-5 | TRBV30 | many
TGCAGTGCTAGAATTCCGGGAGGCTACGAGCAGTACTTC | CSARIPGGYEQYF | TRBD2 | 13 | TRBJ2-7 | TRBV20-1 | many
TGTGCCAGCAGCTTAGGGGCTCAAGAGACCCAGTACTTC | CASSLGAQETQYF | - | 13 | TRBJ2-5 | TRBV11-2 | few
TGCGCCAGCAGCCAAGATTTACACCTGGATGAAAAACTGTTTTTT | CASSQDLHLDEKLFF | - | 15 | TRBJ1-4 | TRBV4-1 | many
TGTGCCAGCTCACCACCGAGAGCAGTCCAAGAGACCCAGTACTTC | CASSPPRAVQETQYF | - | 15 | TRBJ2-5 | TRBV18 | many
TGTGCCAGCAGAACGACCGGGACAGACACTGAAGCTTTCTTT | CASRTTGTDTEAFF | TRBD1 | 14 | TRBJ1-1 | TRBV5-5 | -
TGTGCCAGCCTGAAGAACGGGAACACCGGGGAGCTGTTTTTT | CASLKNGNTGELFF | - | 14 | TRBJ2-2 | TRBV12-3/TRBV12-4 | many
TGTGCTAGTCGTAAAGGGACTAGCGGGAGGGAAGCGAACACCGGGGAGCTGTTTTTT | CASRKGTSGREANTGELFF | TRBD2 | 19 | TRBJ2-2 | TRBV12-5 | many
TGTGCCATCAGTGAGTCGAAACTAGCGGGAAGGACCCAGTACTTC | CAISESKLAGRTQYF | TRBD2 | 15 | TRBJ2-5 | TRBV10-3 | many
TGTGCCAGCAGCTTAAGCCATAACACAGATACGCAGTATTTT | CASSLSHNTDTQYF | - | 14 | TRBJ2-3 | TRBV7-3 | many
TGTGCCAGCAGACTCCGCAACTCTGGAAACACCATATATTTT | CASRLRNSGNTIYF | - | 14 | TRBJ1-3 | TRBV5-6 | many
TGTGCCAGCAGCCGACTGGACTACGTGCAGTACTTC | CASSRLDYVQYF | - | 12 | TRBJ2-7 | TRBV12-3/TRBV12-4 | -
TGTGCCAGCAGTGGAGGACTAGCGGGAAGAGAGACCCAGTACTTC | CASSGGLAGRETQYF | TRBD2 | 15 | TRBJ2-5 | TRBV6-1 | -
TGCAGTGCTAGAGACCCCGGACACAGCTCCTACAATGAGCAGTTCTTC | CSARDPGHSSYNEQFF | - | 16 | TRBJ2-1 | TRBV20-1 | few
TGCAGCGTGAAAGCGTTTGGGGTGGGTAATGAGCAGTTCTTC | CSVKAFGVGNEQFF | - | 14 | TRBJ2-1 | TRBV29-1 | -
TGTGCCATCAGGGCCGGAAGGGAAGTCACAGATACGCAGTATTTT | CAIRAGREVTDTQYF | - | 15 | TRBJ2-3 | TRBV10-3 | many
TGTGCCACTGGGGTCCATGTCCAAGATACGCAGTATTTT | CATGVHVQDTQYF | - | 13 | TRBJ2-3 | TRBV6-1 | -
TGTGCCAGCTCGATTGACAGGTCGTATGGCTACACCTTC | CASSIDRSYGYTF | - | 13 | TRBJ1-2 | TRBV7-2 | many